Following are 7 T cell receptor beta chains from one sample sequenced in a study of cytomegalovirus exposure and HLA in healthy donors. PCR employed 60 Vbeta and 13 Jbeta primers. The method was immunoSEQ multiplex PCR; TCRdb's version includes in-frame clones alone and lacks a portion of them. This sample's table has about 130,000 clones. Sequencing input: PBMCs. The receptors here all came from a man aged 18 to 29 in good health and CMV-seronegative.

This chain links TRBV7-2 with TRBJ1-2, with D hard to call. The germline V gene has CDR1 SGHTA and CDR2 FQGNSA. The germline V and J ends were trimmed by 1 base and 0 bases, with 6 bases remaining between them. This CDR3 has 14 amino acids. This chain's CDR3 is CASSLDSSNYGYTF. CDR3 coding DNA: TGTGCCAGCAGCTTAGACAGCTCTAACTATGGCTACACCTTC.

The V and J genes are TRBV29-1 and TRBJ2-2, with D tentatively TRBD1 (6 bases). Trimming stripped 5 bases from V and 2 bases from J, with 12 bases between. The CDR3 extends over 14 amino acids. The germline V gene has CDR1 SQVTM and CDR2 ANQGSEA. CDR3 residues: CSVQGLGNTGELFF. The CDR3 DNA reads as TGCAGCGTTCAGGGGTTGGGAAACACCGGGGAGCTGTTTTTT.

This rearrangement joins TRBV6-5 to TRBJ2-7; TRBD2 might be the D (7 bases). Trimming removed 2 bases at V and 4 bases at J, with 15 bases between. Germline loops: CDR1 MNHEY, CDR2 SVGAGI. This CDR3 is built from 15 residues. The chain's CDR3 is CASSYGEGGGYEQYF. The CDR3 DNA is TGTGCCAGCAGTTACGGGGAGGGGGGCGGGTACGAGCAGTACTTC.

The chain uses TRBV9 and TRBJ1-3; 9 bases fit TRBD1. Germline V gene sequence: CDR1 SGDLS, CDR2 YYNGEE. J was trimmed by 2 bases and V by 0 bases; bases with no gene match: 6. The CDR3 is made up of 17 amino acids. The chain's CDR3 is CASSVDSRQGAGNTIYF. DNA of the CDR3: TGTGCCAGCAGCGTAGATTCCAGACAGGGGGCTGGAAACACCATATATTTT.

The chain combines TRBV29-1 with TRBJ2-2; 7 nucleotides line up with TRBD1. This CDR3 has 16 amino acids. Germline CDR1 reads SQVTM; CDR2 reads ANQGSEA. With V trimmed by 3 bases and J by 2 bases, 9 bases remained unmatched. CDR3 DNA: TGCAGCGTTGAGGGTCGGGGACAGCATAACACCGGGGAGCTGTTTTTT. Amino acids: CSVEGRGQHNTGELFF.

The V call is TRBV5-1, the J call TRBJ2-5; 8 bases align to TRBD1. The CDR3 covers 17 residues. CDR1 SGHRS and CDR2 YFSETQ come from the germline V gene. With V trimmed by 2 bases and J by 1 base, 10 bases remained unmatched. The CDR3 loop reads CASSFGSGTGPQETQYF. DNA of the CDR3: TGCGCCAGCAGCTTTGGGTCCGGGACAGGACCCCAAGAGACCCAGTACTTC. The full variable domain, its missing parts supplied by reference TRBV5-1 and TRBJ2-5, is KAGVTQTPRYLIKTRGQQVTLSCSPISGHRSVSWYQQTPGQGLQFLFEYFSETQRNKGNFPGRFSGRQFSNSRSEMNVSTLELGDSALYLCASSFGSGTGPQETQYFGPGTRLLVL.

V and J are TRBV12-1 and TRBJ1-5; TRBD1 reflects the table's D call only, with no check against the DNA. TRBV12-1 is given as a pseudogene. There are 18 residues in the CDR3. The CDR3 loop reads CASSFVDREICSNQPQHF. DNA of the CDR3: TGTGCCAGCAGCTTTGTGGACAGGGAAATTTGTAGCAATCAGCCCCAGCATTTT.